This T cell receptor beta chain was found in a study of liver allograft versus peripheral blood T cells. Across the study: T cell receptor repertoires in transplanted livers were compared with those in recipients' peripheral blood. Study observations and caveats: According to reports, the T cell receptor repertoires inside liver allografts differed from those in peripheral blood.

TCRdb analysed the reads with MiXCR anew, one entry per CDR3 protein. The sample has several thousand distinct CDR3 sequences, about 15% seen once. CDR1 and CDR2 (germline): KGHSH, LQKENI. CDR3 length: 15 residues. The V gene end was trimmed by 0 bases and the J gene end by 3 bases; junction bases not matched to a gene: 1. In its sample, this clonotype is medium-sized. The antigen is undetermined. The TCR sequence derives from a human patient who had a liver transplant. The graft donor may account for some of the T cells. The chain employs TRBV18 and TRBJ1-1; 10 bases match TRBD1. Here the CDR3 DNA reads TGTGCCAGCTCACCACCCGGGACAGGGGACACTGAAGCTTTCTTT. Translation: CASSPPGTGDTEAFF. The whole variable domain, remainder taken from reference TRBV18 and TRBJ1-1, is NAGVMQNPRHLVRRRGQEARLRCSPMKGHSHVYWYRQLPEEGLKFMVYLQKENIIDESGMPKERFSAEFPKEGPSILRIQQVVRGDSAAYFCASSPPGTGDTEAFFGQGTRLTVV.